This TCR beta chain was identified in a study of blood T cell repertoires in COVID-19. Seattle patients were enrolled during active infection and followed longitudinally. TCRdb's table, derived via immunoSEQ multiplex PCR, lists solely in-frame clones and lacks some. The sample lists 150,000 to 160,000 clones, roughly 80% occurring once. CDR3 length: 17 residues. Germline V gene lookup returns CDR1 SQVTM and CDR2 ANQGSEA. V was pared by 5 bases and J by 1 base, with 16 bases of the junction left unmatched. This TCR was sampled from a woman in her sixties with COVID-19, enrolled during active disease. V usage is TRBV29-1 and J usage is TRBJ1-1; 7 nucleotides line up with TRBD1. Sequences were obtained from peripheral blood. CDR3 protein: CSVLSGGVGQRNTEAFF. DNA of the CDR3: TGCAGCGTTCTTTCCGGAGGGGTGGGACAGCGGAACACTGAAGCTTTCTTT.